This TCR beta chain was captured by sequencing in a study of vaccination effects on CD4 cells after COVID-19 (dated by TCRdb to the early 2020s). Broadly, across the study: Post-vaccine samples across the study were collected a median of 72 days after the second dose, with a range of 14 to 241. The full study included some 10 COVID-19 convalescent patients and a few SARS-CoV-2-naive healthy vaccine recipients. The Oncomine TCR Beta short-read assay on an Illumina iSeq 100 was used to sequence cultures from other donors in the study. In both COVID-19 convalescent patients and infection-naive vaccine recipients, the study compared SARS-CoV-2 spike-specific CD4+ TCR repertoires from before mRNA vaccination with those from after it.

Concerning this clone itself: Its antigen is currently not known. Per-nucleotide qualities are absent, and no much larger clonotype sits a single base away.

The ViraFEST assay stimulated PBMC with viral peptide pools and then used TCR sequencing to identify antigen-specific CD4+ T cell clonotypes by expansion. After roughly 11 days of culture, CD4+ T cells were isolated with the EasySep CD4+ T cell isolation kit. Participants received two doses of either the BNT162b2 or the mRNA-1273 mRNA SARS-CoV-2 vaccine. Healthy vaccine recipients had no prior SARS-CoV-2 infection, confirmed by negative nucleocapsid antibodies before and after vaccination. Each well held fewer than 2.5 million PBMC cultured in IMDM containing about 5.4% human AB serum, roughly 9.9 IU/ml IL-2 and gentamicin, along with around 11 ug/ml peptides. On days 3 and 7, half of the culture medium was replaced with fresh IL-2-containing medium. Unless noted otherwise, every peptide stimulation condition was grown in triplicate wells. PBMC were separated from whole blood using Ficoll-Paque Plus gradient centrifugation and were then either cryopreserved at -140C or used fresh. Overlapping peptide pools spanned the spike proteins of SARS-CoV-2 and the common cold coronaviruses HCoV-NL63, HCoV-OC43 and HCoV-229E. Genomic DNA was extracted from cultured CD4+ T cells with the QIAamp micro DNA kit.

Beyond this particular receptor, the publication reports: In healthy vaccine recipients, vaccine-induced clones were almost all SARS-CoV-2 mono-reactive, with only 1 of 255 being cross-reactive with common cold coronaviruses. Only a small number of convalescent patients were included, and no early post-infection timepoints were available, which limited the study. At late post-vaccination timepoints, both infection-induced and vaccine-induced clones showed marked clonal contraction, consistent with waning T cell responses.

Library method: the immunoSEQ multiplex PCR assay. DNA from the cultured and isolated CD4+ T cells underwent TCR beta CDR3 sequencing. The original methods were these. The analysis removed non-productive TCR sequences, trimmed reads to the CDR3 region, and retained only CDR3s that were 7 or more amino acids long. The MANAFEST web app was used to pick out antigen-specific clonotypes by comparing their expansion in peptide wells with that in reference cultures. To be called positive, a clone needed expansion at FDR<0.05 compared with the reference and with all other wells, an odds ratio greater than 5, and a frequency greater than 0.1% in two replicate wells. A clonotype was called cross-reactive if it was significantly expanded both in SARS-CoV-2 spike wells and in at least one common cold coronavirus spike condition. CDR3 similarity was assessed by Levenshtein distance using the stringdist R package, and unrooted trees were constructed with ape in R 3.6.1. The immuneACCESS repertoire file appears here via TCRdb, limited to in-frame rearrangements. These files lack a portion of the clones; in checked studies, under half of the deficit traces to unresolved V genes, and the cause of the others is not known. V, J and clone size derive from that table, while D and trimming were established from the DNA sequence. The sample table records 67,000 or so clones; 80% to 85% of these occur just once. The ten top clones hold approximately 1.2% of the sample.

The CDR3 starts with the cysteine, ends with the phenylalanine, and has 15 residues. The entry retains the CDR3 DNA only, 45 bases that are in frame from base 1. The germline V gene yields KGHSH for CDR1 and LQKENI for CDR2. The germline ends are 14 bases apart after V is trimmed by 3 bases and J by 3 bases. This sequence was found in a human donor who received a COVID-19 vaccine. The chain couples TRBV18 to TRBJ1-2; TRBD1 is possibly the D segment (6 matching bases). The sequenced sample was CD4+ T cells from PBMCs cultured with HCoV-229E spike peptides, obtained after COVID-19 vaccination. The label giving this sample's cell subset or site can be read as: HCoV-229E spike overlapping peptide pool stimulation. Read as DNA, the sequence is TGTGCCAGCTCACCCGTTGGGGGGCGAGACTATGGCTACACCTTC. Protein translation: CASSPVGGRDYGYTF.